The next 24 T cell receptor beta chains were all read from a single sample in a study of glioma-infiltrating T cells after dendritic cell vaccination. Produced via immunoSEQ multiplex PCR; TCRdb's table is partial and in-frame only. There are tens of thousands of clones in the sample; roughly 89% occur only once, and approximately 3.2% lies in the top ten. This material consisted of blood, taken before dendritic cell vaccination. Every receptor here comes from a human donor with glioblastoma.

V and J are TRBV6-5 and TRBJ2-7; 10 bases line up with TRBD1. Germline V gene data show CDR1 as MNHEY and CDR2 as SVGAGI. After removal of 8 bases from V and 9 bases from J, the junction contained 7 bases not matched to a gene. This CDR3 spans 12 amino acids. CDR3 sequence reads: CASEDRGRGQYF. The CDR3 bases are TGTGCCAGCGAAGACAGGGGGCGAGGGCAGTACTTC.

This clone appeared a single time. The rearrangement links TRBV5-1 to TRBJ1-1; 7 bases fit TRBD1. Trimming took 4 bases from V and 2 from J; bases not matched to a gene: 5. CDR3 length: 14 residues. CDR1 and CDR2 from the germline V gene are SGHRS and YFSETQ. The CDR3 loop reads CASSEGTANTEAFF. The CDR3 region has the DNA TGCGCCAGCAGCGAAGGGACAGCCAACACTGAAGCTTTCTTT.

The chain employs TRBV5-5 and TRBJ2-7, with 8 bases aligning to TRBD2. Germline values: CDR1 SGHKS, CDR2 YYEKEE (reference sequence). V was clipped by 5 bases and J by 2 bases; unmatched bases: 9. This CDR3 contains 15 residues. In DNA form, the CDR3 reads TGTGCCAGCAGTTCCGGGACTAGTCTTACCTACGAGCAGTACTTC. Translating it yields CASSSGTSLTYEQYF.

The V and J genes are TRBV14 and TRBJ1-4; D might be TRBD1 (6 bases). Per the germline V gene, CDR1 is SGHDN and CDR2 is FVKESK. The CDR3 covers 15 residues. The V end lost 4 bases, the J end lost 0 bases, and 9 bases lay between the germline ends. The CDR3 is CASSRRTATNEKLFF. As DNA, the CDR3 is TGTGCCAGCAGCCGTCGGACAGCAACTAATGAAAAACTGTTTTTT.

The chain joins TRBV30 to TRBJ1-2, with D perhaps matching TRBD1 (6 bases). V shed 4 bases and J shed 7 bases, with 13 bases lying between them. The germline CDR1 and CDR2 sequences are GTSNPN and SVGIG (reference sequence). This CDR3 comprises 12 residues. In nucleotides, the CDR3 is TGTGCCTGGATGCAGGGGCCCCCTGGCTACACCTTC. It codes for CAWMQGPPGYTF.

V usage is TRBV19 and J usage is TRBJ2-7, with TRBD2 matching 10 bases. Germline values: CDR1 LNHDA, CDR2 SQIVND (reference sequence). The J segment lost 4 bases and the V segment lost 4 bases, leaving 1 base of the junction unmatched. There are 13 residues in the CDR3. In DNA, the CDR3 is TGTGCCAGTAGTAGGACTAGCGGTTACGAGCAGTACTTC. It specifies CASSRTSGYEQYF.

This sequence joins TRBV9 and TRBJ1-2; 7 bases are shared with TRBD1. The CDR3 sequence is 14 residues long. Trimming at V came to 5 bases and at J to 2 bases, leaving 6 bases not matched to a gene. From germline, CDR1 is SGDLS and CDR2 YYNGEE. The CDR3 loop reads CASSATGQNYGYTF. In DNA, the CDR3 is TGTGCCAGCAGTGCAACGGGACAGAACTATGGCTACACCTTC.

The V and J genes are TRBV5-4 and TRBJ2-7; a weak D match, TRBD2 (5 bases). Between the trimmed V and J ends, which lost 1 base and 7 bases, there was a span of 12 bases. The CDR3 extends over 13 amino acids. Germline CDR1 is SGHNT and CDR2 is YYREEE (reference sequence). The CDR3 nucleotides are TGTGCCAGCAGCTTGATCGTTGGGGAGGAGCAGTACTTC. The encoded protein is CASSLIVGEEQYF. Supplemented by reference TRBV5-4 and TRBJ2-7, the full variable domain reads ETGVTQSPTHLIKTRGQQVTLRCSSQSGHNTVSWYQQALGQGPQFIFQYYREEENGRGNFPPRFSGLQFPNYSSELNVNALELDDSALYLCASSLIVGEEQYFGPGTRLTVT.

The genes are TRBV9 and TRBJ2-3; 16 bases map to TRBD2. V trimming: 3 bases; J trimming: 2 bases; junction bases outside the gene matches: 6. Germline CDR1 is SGDLS and CDR2 is YYNGEE. CDR3 length: 18 amino acids. The CDR3 is CASSGTGTSGGATDTQYF. As DNA, the CDR3 is TGTGCCAGCAGCGGTACCGGGACTAGCGGGGGGGCCACAGATACGCAGTATTTT.

The chain carries TRBV27 and TRBJ2-7, with 8 nucleotides matching TRBD1. V gave up 3 bases and J gave up 6 bases; unmatched junction bases: 19. Germline loops: CDR1 MNHEY, CDR2 SMNVEV (reference sequence). The CDR3 totals 18 residues. The CDR3 bases are TGTGCCAGCAGTTTCGGGACAGGTCTACATGTTAGAGGGGGCGAGCAGTACTTC. This gives the protein CASSFGTGLHVRGGEQYF.

V usage is TRBV19 and J usage is TRBJ1-5, with D perhaps matching TRBD1 (5 bases). Trimming took 6 bases from V and 6 from J, leaving 12 bases between them. The CDR3 is 13 residues long. Germline-derived CDR1 and CDR2 are LNHDA and SQIVND (reference sequence). CDR3 bases: TGTGCCAGTAGGGATTACGGGGGTCAGCCCCAGCATTTT. Encoded protein: CASRDYGGQPQHF.

The table lists this clone with a count of one. The chain uses TRBV7-9 and TRBJ1-2, with 7 bases identical to TRBD1. J gave up 6 bases and V 6 bases, and 4 bases lay outside the gene matches. The CDR3 runs to 12 residues. The V gene's germline CDR1 is SEHNR and CDR2 FQNEAQ (reference sequence). The CDR3, as DNA: TGTGCCAGCAGAGACAGGGTTGATGGCTACACCTTC. Residues: CASRDRVDGYTF. Based on the CDR3 plus reference TRBV7-9 and TRBJ1-2, the full variable domain is DTGVSQNPRHKITKRGQNVTFRCDPISEHNRLYWYRQTLGQGPEFLTYFQNEAQLEKSRLLSDRFSAERPKGSFSTLEIQRTEQGDSAMYLCASRDRVDGYTFGSGTRLTVV.

This chain joins TRBV10-2 and TRBJ2-1; 8 nucleotides match TRBD1. Germline V gene data show CDR1 as WSHSY and CDR2 as SAAADI. The trim removed 5 bases at V and 7 bases at J, leaving 7 bases unmatched. The CDR3 loop spans 14 amino acids. The CDR3 coding sequence is TGCGCCAGCAGTAGTCAGGGGGCAGGGAATGAGCAGTTCTTC. This sequence encodes CASSSQGAGNEQFF.

J is TRBJ1-2 and V is TRBV5-1, with D possibly matching TRBD1 (5 bases). CDR1 is SGHRS and CDR2 is YFSETQ in the germline V gene. The V end lost 4 bases, the J end lost 2 bases, and 9 bases lay between the germline ends. CDR3 size: 13 residues. CDR3 residues: CASSPTGNYGYTF. In nucleotides, the CDR3 is TGCGCCAGCAGCCCTACAGGAAACTATGGCTACACCTTC.

This CDR3 reads CASSLDSLTSATNTGELFF. The DNA of the CDR3 is TGTGCCAGCAGCTTAGATAGCCTGACTAGCGCCACGAACACCGGGGAGCTGTTTTTT. The chain combines TRBV11-3 with TRBJ2-2; TRBD2 matches 8 bases. The germline gives CDR1 SGHNT, CDR2 YENEEA. This CDR3 is built from 19 residues. The V segment lost 0 bases and the J segment 0 bases; nucleotides outside the gene matches: 9. The full variable domain, with the rest looked up from reference TRBV11-3 and TRBJ2-2, is EAGVVQSPRYKIIEKKQPVAFWCNPISGHNTLYWYLQNLGQGPELLIRYENEEAVDDSQLPKDRFSAERLKGVDSTLKIQPAELGDSAVYLCASSLDSLTSATNTGELFFGEGSRLTVL.

The V and J genes are TRBV28 and TRBJ2-1; perhaps TRBD2 as D (7 bases). Germline CDR1 reads MDHEN; CDR2 reads SYDVKM. The ends were cut back, 7 bases at V and 6 bases at J, with 19 bases in the middle. The CDR3 is 15 residues long. The CDR3 bases are TGTGCCAGCAAATCCGCGGGGGCGCGGGGCAATGAGCAGTTCTTC. Protein sequence: CASKSAGARGNEQFF.

The chain combines TRBV11-3 with TRBJ2-2; 7 positions agree with TRBD2. The CDR3 is 15 amino acids. The germline V gene encodes CDR1 SGHNT and CDR2 YENEEA. V lost 4 bases to trimming and J lost 7 bases; unmatched junction nucleotides: 9. The CDR3 spells CASSSGSPGGGELFF. In DNA, the CDR3 is TGTGCCAGCAGCTCCGGCTCTCCGGGGGGCGGGGAGCTGTTTTTT. The whole variable domain, remainder taken from reference TRBV11-3 and TRBJ2-2, is EAGVVQSPRYKIIEKKQPVAFWCNPISGHNTLYWYLQNLGQGPELLIRYENEEAVDDSQLPKDRFSAERLKGVDSTLKIQPAELGDSAVYLCASSSGSPGGGELFFGEGSRLTVL.

This chain links TRBV7-3 with TRBJ2-7, with TRBD1 identical over 9 bases. The germline CDR1 and CDR2 sequences are SGHTA and FQGTGA. There are 15 residues in the CDR3. J gave up 3 bases and V 4 bases, and 7 bases lay outside the gene matches. The chain's CDR3 is CASSSSGTGYYEQYF. The CDR3 DNA follows: TGTGCCAGCAGCTCATCCGGGACAGGGTACTACGAGCAGTACTTC.

The chain couples TRBV7-8 to TRBJ2-1; 9 bases fit TRBD2. Germline CDR1 is SGHVS and CDR2 is FQNEAQ. Trimming at V came to 4 bases and at J to 0 bases, leaving 4 bases not matched to a gene. This CDR3 contains 16 residues. CDR3 nucleotides: TGTGCCAGCAGCTCTCGTAGCGGGAGCTCCTACAATGAGCAGTTCTTC. Translating gives CASSSRSGSSYNEQFF.

The rearrangement uses TRBV5-1 and TRBJ2-2; TRBD1 matches 8 bases. The CDR3 has 14 residues. Germline V gene data show CDR1 as SGHRS and CDR2 as YFSETQ. V lost 3 bases and J lost 4; bases outside the gene matches: 2. The CDR3 spells CASSWTGSTGELFF. The CDR3 bases are TGCGCCAGCAGCTGGACAGGGTCCACCGGGGAGCTGTTTTTT.

The chain couples TRBV4-1 to TRBJ1-3, with 8 bases fitting TRBD1. Trimming removed 4 bases from V and 0 bases from J; junction bases left unmatched: 2. The CDR3 runs 15 residues. Germline CDR1 reads MGHRA; CDR2 reads YSYEKL. The CDR3, as DNA: TGCGCCAGCAGCCTGCAGGGGGCCTCTGGAAACACCATATATTTT. Translated, it gives CASSLQGASGNTIYF.

This chain joins TRBV10-2 and TRBJ2-4, with a weak D call TRBD2 (6 bases). Deletions cut 8 bases from V and 8 bases from J, with 19 bases between. The CDR3 length is 14 residues. CDR1 is WSHSY, CDR2 SAAADI, per germline. The CDR3 DNA follows: TGCGCCAGCGGGGGGACGGAGCAGGCGGACATTCAGTACTTC. Its translation is CASGGTEQADIQYF.

The J gene is TRBJ1-1, the V gene TRBV4-1; no clear D. Trimming pared 6 bases from V and 6 bases from J, leaving 8 bases between. Germline CDR1 reads MGHRA; CDR2 reads YSYEKL. There are 11 residues in the CDR3. The CDR3 region has the DNA TGCGCCAGCAGTCGAGGCCCTGAAGCTTTCTTT. Its translation is CASSRGPEAFF.

The V gene is TRBV30, the J gene TRBJ1-2, with 9 bases that match TRBD1. The germline V gene encodes CDR1 GTSNPN and CDR2 SVGIG (reference sequence). Trimming took 5 bases from V and 0 from J; bases not matched to a gene: 10. CDR3 size: 16 residues. The CDR3 here is CAWGRDRAPTNYGYTF. The CDR3 bases are TGTGCCTGGGGCCGGGACAGGGCCCCTACTAACTATGGCTACACCTTC.